A selection of T cell receptor beta chains follows, all from one sample in a study of T cell repertoires in ileal Crohn's disease. The method was immunoSEQ multiplex PCR; TCRdb's version includes in-frame clones alone and lacks a portion of them. Among more than 9,000 clones listed, around three quarters were seen once. Sequencing input: ileal tissue. The receptors here all came from an adult with Crohn's disease. CDR3s include the opening cysteine and the closing phenylalanine or tryptophan. The D gene is left open where the match is weak. Some rows have no size entry. The others give once, few or many, or a class for an expanded clone.

clone size,D gene,V gene,J gene,CDR3 protein,CDR3 DNA
-,TRBD1,TRBV14,TRBJ2-7,CASSHGTGVYEQYF,TGTGCCAGCAGCCACGGGACAGGGGTATACGAGCAGTACTTC
-,TRBD2,TRBV5-4,TRBJ2-3,CASSTALAGGQTDTQYF,TGTGCCAGCAGCACCGCACTAGCGGGGGGGCAAACAGATACGCAGTATTTT
-,TRBD1,TRBV28,TRBJ1-2,CASSSSRRGRGIHYGYTF,TGTGCCAGCAGTTCCTCCCGAAGGGGGCGAGGAATTCACTATGGCTACACCTTC
-,-,TRBV11-3,TRBJ1-2,CASSLDQGKMDGYTF,TGTGCCAGCAGCTTAGATCAGGGAAAGATGGATGGCTACACCTTC
-,TRBD2,TRBV5-1,TRBJ2-3,CASSLSTSGGPTDTQYF,TGCGCCAGCAGCCTCTCGACTAGCGGGGGCCCGACAGATACGCAGTATTTT
-,TRBD2,TRBV7-2,TRBJ2-2,CASSLMGGSYGELFF,TGTGCCAGCAGCTTAATGGGGGGGTCATACGGGGAGCTGTTTTTT
few,TRBD1,TRBV29-1,TRBJ1-1,CSAEPSQGVDAFF,TGCAGCGCAGAGCCCTCACAGGGGGTGGATGCTTTCTTT
-,TRBD2,TRBV11-3,TRBJ2-3,CASSLSGLAVGNTQYF,TGTGCCAGCAGCTTATCGGGACTAGCGGTTGGAAATACGCAGTATTTT
few,TRBD1,TRBV2,TRBJ1-6,CASSPQGSINSPLHF,TGTGCCAGCAGCCCACAGGGGTCTATCAATTCACCCCTCCACTTT
few,-,TRBV6-5,TRBJ2-7,CAIKGRDRHEQYF,TGTGCCATAAAGGGCAGGGATCGGCACGAGCAGTACTTC
-,TRBD2,TRBV7-8,TRBJ2-7,CASSLLTSGTYEQYF,TGTGCCAGCAGCTTACTTACTAGCGGAACCTACGAGCAGTACTTC
-,TRBD1,TRBV18,TRBJ2-7,CASSYDRVKAYEQYF,TGTGCCAGCTCATACGACAGGGTCAAGGCCTACGAGCAGTACTTC
-,TRBD1,TRBV30,TRBJ1-2,CAWSPTGGPAYGYTF,TGTGCCTGGAGTCCGACAGGGGGGCCCGCCTACGGCTACACCTTC
-,TRBD2,TRBV9,TRBJ2-2,CASSVGWGGTGELFF,TGTGCCAGCAGCGTAGGGTGGGGGGGCACCGGGGAGCTGTTTTTT
-,-,TRBV11-2,TRBJ1-1,CASSDTDSLNTEAFF,TGTGCCAGCAGTGACACAGACAGCCTGAACACTGAAGCTTTCTTT
few,-,TRBV11-2,TRBJ2-1,CASSPFGGGDYNEQFF,TGTGCCAGCAGCCCTTTCGGGGGTGGGGATTACAATGAGCAGTTCTTC
-,TRBD2,TRBV19,TRBJ2-3,CASSPAGTTDTQYF,TGTGCCAGTAGCCCAGCGGGGACCACAGATACGCAGTATTTT
-,-,TRBV19,TRBJ2-2,CATRQITLNTGELFF,TGTGCCACGAGACAGATAACCTTGAACACCGGGGAGCTGTTTTTT
-,TRBD1,TRBV2,TRBJ2-3,CASSRQGEGTDTQYF,TGTGCCAGCAGTCGACAGGGGGAAGGCACAGATACGCAGTATTTT
-,TRBD1,TRBV5-1,TRBJ2-2,CASSTETGGGPGELFF,TGCGCCAGCAGCACTGAGACAGGGGGTGGTCCCGGGGAGCTGTTTTTT
few,-,TRBV28,TRBJ2-2,CASRSGGSGTGELFF,TGTGCCAGCAGATCCGGAGGGTCGGGCACCGGGGAGCTGTTTTTT
-,TRBD1,TRBV7-9,TRBJ2-5,CASSSGQDEQETQYF,TGTGCCAGCAGCTCCGGACAGGACGAGCAAGAGACCCAGTACTTC
-,TRBD1,TRBV5-1,TRBJ2-5,CASSPGQRQETQYF,TGCGCCAGCAGCCCGGGACAGAGACAAGAGACCCAGTACTTC
-,-,TRBV11-3,TRBJ2-3,CASSLAQDTQYF,TGTGCCAGCAGCTTAGCCCAGGATACGCAGTATTTT
-,TRBD1,TRBV30,TRBJ1-2,CAWSVKPGQGAYGYTF,TGTGCCTGGAGTGTGAAGCCGGGACAGGGGGCCTATGGCTACACCTTC
-,-,TRBV7-9,TRBJ2-6,CASSSYREAGANVLTF,TGTGCCAGCAGCTCCTACAGGGAAGCAGGGGCCAACGTCCTGACTTTC
-,-,TRBV6-1,TRBJ1-2,CASSETRGGALYGYTF,TGTGCCAGCAGTGAAACCCGAGGGGGGGCCCTCTATGGCTACACCTTC
-,-,TRBV7-9,TRBJ2-7,CASSFSASSYEQYF,TGTGCCAGCAGCTTTTCGGCTAGCTCCTACGAGCAGTACTTC
-,-,TRBV15,TRBJ2-5,CATSRVRDNQETQYF,TGTGCCACCAGCAGAGTTCGGGACAACCAAGAGACCCAGTACTTC
once,TRBD2,TRBV15,TRBJ2-1,CATSRDVQRGASEQFF,TGTGCCACCAGCAGAGATGTCCAGCGGGGGGCTTCTGAGCAGTTCTTC
-,-,TRBV7-2,TRBJ1-1,CASSLGQNTEAFF,TGTGCCAGCAGCTTAGGACAGAACACTGAAGCTTTCTTT
-,-,TRBV5-6,TRBJ2-1,CASSFAEWAYNEQFF,TGTGCCAGCAGCTTTGCGGAATGGGCCTACAATGAGCAGTTCTTC
once,TRBD2,TRBV7-9,TRBJ2-3,CASSLVAGGTDTQYF,TGTGCCAGCAGCTTAGTGGCGGGGGGCACAGATACGCAGTATTTT
-,TRBD1,TRBV25-1,TRBJ2-7,CASSSTGGFREQYF,TGTGCCAGCAGTTCGACAGGGGGCTTCCGCGAGCAGTACTTC
-,TRBD2,TRBV7-9,TRBJ2-1,CASSAGTSGSSYNEQFF,TGTGCCAGCAGCGCCGGGACTAGCGGGAGCTCCTACAATGAGCAGTTCTTC
-,TRBD1,TRBV11-2,TRBJ2-1,CASSSRTSGTGGLNEQFF,TGTGCCAGCAGCTCAAGGACCTCCGGGACAGGGGGCCTCAATGAGCAGTTCTTC
-,TRBD2,TRBV30,TRBJ2-7,CAWSVSAGGDEQYF,TGTGCCTGGAGTGTATCAGCGGGAGGAGACGAGCAGTACTTC
-,-,TRBV25-1,TRBJ2-2,CASSGQGGAENTGELFF,TGTGCCAGCAGTGGTCAGGGGGGAGCGGAAAACACCGGGGAGCTGTTTTTT
-,-,TRBV5-4,TRBJ2-7,CASSLLGGKDFYEQYF,TGTGCCAGCAGCTTGCTTGGCGGGAAAGATTTCTACGAGCAGTACTTC
-,-,TRBV27,TRBJ2-7,CASAESRRSREQYF,TGTGCCAGCGCTGAAAGCCGGAGAAGTCGTGAGCAGTACTTC
-,-,TRBV2,TRBJ1-1,CARQKGLFNTEAFF,TGTGCCAGGCAAAAGGGACTTTTTAACACTGAAGCTTTCTTT
-,-,TRBV29-1,TRBJ1-1,CSVDRGWGEAFF,TGCAGCGTTGATAGGGGGTGGGGTGAAGCTTTCTTT
-,-,TRBV10-1,TRBJ2-2,CASSELNTGELFF,TGCGCCAGCAGTGAACTGAACACCGGGGAGCTGTTTTTT
-,TRBD1,TRBV5-1,TRBJ2-5,CASRDRLQETQYF,TGCGCCAGTAGGGACAGGTTGCAAGAGACCCAGTACTTC
-,TRBD1,TRBV5-1,TRBJ1-4,CASSLATGGAANEKLFF,TGCGCCAGCAGCTTGGCGACAGGGGGCGCGGCTAATGAAAAACTGTTTTTT
-,TRBD1,TRBV10-3,TRBJ1-2,CAISESTGPMGYTF,TGTGCCATCAGTGAATCGACAGGGCCAATGGGCTACACCTTC
-,-,TRBV7-9,TRBJ2-3,CASSKTGTDTQYF,TGTGCCAGCAGCAAGACAGGCACAGATACGCAGTATTTT
-,-,TRBV11-2,TRBJ1-6,CASSRYSSYNSPLHF,TGTGCCAGCAGCCGATACAGCTCCTATAATTCACCCCTCCACTTT